This is a list of T cell receptor beta chains from one sample in a study of cytomegalovirus exposure and HLA in healthy donors. The protocol was immunoSEQ multiplex PCR, while the TCRdb copy is restricted to in-frame clones and leaves out a portion. The repertoire has tens of thousands of clones, approximately 79% of them found once; the top ten carry approximately 2.6%. Sequenced: PBMCs. Source of these receptors: a man aged 25-45 years in good health and CMV-seronegative. Each CDR3 is given with its conserved first and last residue. The D gene is left open where the match is weak. Some rows mark clone size as missing; the rest say once, few, many or name a class of expanded clone.

>TRBJ2-5|NA|TRBV5-1|NA
CASSTRSGLQETQYF
TGCGCCAGCAGCACGCGGAGCGGACTCCAAGAGACCCAGTACTTC
>TRBJ1-1|once|TRBV25-1|NA
CASSEYQGMNTEAFF
TGTGCCAGCAGTGAATATCAGGGGATGAACACTGAAGCTTTCTTT
>TRBJ2-7|NA|TRBV11-2|NA
CASSPRTVSYEQYF
TGTGCCAGCAGCCCTCGGACAGTCTCCTACGAGCAGTACTTC
>TRBJ1-2|NA|TRBV6-6|NA
CASSYSLDIGDGYTF
TGTGCCAGCAGTTACTCCCTGGACATAGGTGATGGCTACACCTTC
>TRBJ1-1|few|TRBV7-3|NA
CASSLSQGTEAFF
TGTGCCAGCAGCTTATCCCAGGGAACTGAAGCTTTCTTT
>TRBJ2-1|NA|TRBV6-4|TRBD2
CASSPSGTTSYNEQFF
TGTGCCAGCAGTCCATCCGGGACTACAAGCTACAATGAGCAGTTCTTC
>TRBJ1-1|NA|TRBV5-4|NA
CASSLDRVNTEAFF
TGTGCCAGCAGCTTGGACAGGGTGAACACTGAAGCTTTCTTT
>TRBJ1-2|NA|TRBV5-6|NA
CASSSTANYGYTF
TGTGCCAGCAGCTCGACAGCTAACTATGGCTACACCTTC
>TRBJ1-1|NA|TRBV7-2|NA
CASSPRGQGGMNTEAFF
TGTGCCAGCAGCCCCCGAGGGCAGGGCGGGATGAACACTGAAGCTTTCTTT
>TRBJ1-1|NA|TRBV5-1|TRBD1
CASSRDRVFGTEAFF
TGCGCCAGCAGCCGGGACAGGGTGTTCGGCACTGAAGCTTTCTTT
>TRBJ2-7|NA|TRBV6-5|NA
CASRANRASGYEQYF
TGTGCCAGCAGGGCCAACAGGGCATCCGGCTACGAGCAGTACTTC
>TRBJ1-2|NA|TRBV2|TRBD1
CASRWTGEYDGYTF
TGTGCCAGCAGATGGACAGGTGAATACGATGGCTACACCTTC
>TRBJ1-4|NA|TRBV5-1|TRBD1
CAISWGQAINEKLFF
TGCGCCATCAGCTGGGGACAGGCCATCAATGAAAAACTGTTTTTT
>TRBJ2-3|NA|TRBV27|TRBD1
CASSYRDRGTDTQYF
TGTGCCAGCAGTTACCGGGACAGGGGGACAGATACGCAGTATTTT
>TRBJ1-2|NA|TRBV2|NA
CASSVDPQDGYTF
TGTGCCAGCAGTGTAGACCCTCAGGATGGCTACACCTTC
>TRBJ1-1|NA|TRBV6-6|NA
CASSLGGGGTEAFF
TGTGCCAGCAGCCTAGGCGGGGGAGGTACTGAAGCTTTCTTT
>TRBJ1-5|NA|TRBV6-6|TRBD1
CASSLGQEHQPQHF
TGTGCCAGCAGTTTGGGACAGGAGCATCAGCCCCAGCATTTT
>TRBJ2-1|NA|TRBV5-1|TRBD2
CASSLVAGGPSEQFF
TGCGCCAGCAGCTTGGTAGCGGGGGGGCCAAGTGAGCAGTTCTTC
>TRBJ1-1|NA|TRBV28|NA
CASSGADWTEAFF
TGTGCCAGCAGTGGGGCCGATTGGACTGAAGCTTTCTTT
>TRBJ1-1|NA|TRBV21-1|NA
CASSKAGTGRTEAFF
TGTGCCAGCAGCAAAGCGGGGACAGGGCGGACTGAAGCTTTCTTT
>TRBJ1-1|NA|TRBV16|NA
CASSQPNEAFF
TGTGCCAGCAGCCAACCTAATGAGGCTTTCTTT
>TRBJ1-2|NA|TRBV5-6|TRBD1
CASSHDRAYGYTF
TGTGCCAGCAGCCATGACAGGGCCTATGGCTACACCTTC
>TRBJ1-4|NA|TRBV7-2|NA
CASSLGRREKLFF
TGTGCCAGCAGCTTGGGCCGGAGGGAAAAACTGTTTTTT
>TRBJ1-5|NA|TRBV5-1|NA
CASSLGANQPQHF
TGCGCCAGCAGCTTGGGGGCAAATCAGCCCCAGCATTTT
>TRBJ2-5|NA|TRBV7-2|NA
CASSLAGAILGETQYF
TGTGCCAGCAGCTTAGCGGGGGCCATTCTCGGCGAGACCCAGTACTTC
>TRBJ2-7|NA|TRBV5-8|NA
CASSLDIGGYEQYF
TGTGCCAGCAGCTTGGATATAGGGGGCTACGAGCAGTACTTC
>TRBJ2-5|once|TRBV7-8|NA
CASSLGGAGEETQYF
TGTGCCAGCAGCTTAGGGGGGGCGGGGGAAGAGACCCAGTACTTC
>TRBJ2-1|NA|TRBV7-2|TRBD2
CASSLVPLGTSLDEQFF
TGTGCCAGCAGCTTAGTACCACTTGGGACTAGCTTGGATGAGCAGTTCTTC
>TRBJ1-4|NA|TRBV6-5|NA
CASSFEPTGIHEKLFF
TGTGCCAGCAGTTTCGAACCTACAGGGATTCATGAAAAACTGTTTTTT
>TRBJ2-5|NA|TRBV6-5|NA
CASSYGRETQYF
TGTGCCAGCAGTTATGGGAGAGAGACCCAGTACTTC
>TRBJ1-6|NA|TRBV10-3|TRBD1
CAISETGQEDSPLHF
TGTGCCATCAGTGAGACCGGACAGGAGGATTCACCCCTCCACTTT
>TRBJ2-2|NA|TRBV4-1|NA
CASSHSNTGELFF
TGCGCCAGCAGCCACAGTAACACCGGGGAGCTGTTTTTT
>TRBJ1-2|NA|TRBV7-2|NA
CASSLSTGTNYGYTF
TGTGCCAGCAGCTTATCAACAGGGACTAACTATGGCTACACCTTC
>TRBJ1-3|NA|TRBV9|TRBD1
CASSVTGGSGNTIYF
TGTGCCAGCAGCGTAACAGGGGGATCAGGAAACACCATATATTTT
>TRBJ1-4|once|TRBV30|TRBD1
CAWSGTGGLWPTNEKLFF
TGTGCCTGGAGTGGGACAGGGGGGTTATGGCCAACTAATGAAAAACTGTTTTTT
>TRBJ2-3|once|TRBV19|NA
CASTGRGARYTQYF
TGTGCCAGTACCGGACGGGGGGCGCGTTATACGCAGTATTTT
>TRBJ1-4|NA|TRBV4-3|TRBD1
CASSQVPGQVDALFF
TGCGCCAGCAGCCAAGTCCCGGGACAGGTGGATGCACTGTTTTTT
>TRBJ1-4|NA|TRBV28|TRBD1
CASSVPGQLNEKLFF
TGTGCCAGCAGTGTACCGGGACAGCTAAATGAAAAACTGTTTTTT
>TRBJ2-5|once|TRBV7-7|TRBD1
CASSLGTGIRETQYF
TGTGCTAGCAGCTTAGGGACAGGGATTCGAGAGACCCAGTACTTC
>TRBJ1-6|NA|TRBV21-1|NA
CASVDRGQTTYNSPLHF
TGTGCCAGCGTGGACAGGGGGCAGACGACCTATAATTCACCCCTCCACTTT
>TRBJ1-4|few|TRBV6-5|NA
CASSESHNEKLFF
TGTGCCAGCAGTGAGTCCCATAATGAAAAACTGTTTTTT
>TRBJ1-5|NA|TRBV4-2|TRBD1
CASSQDWGQNQPQHF
TGTGCCAGCAGCCAAGATTGGGGACAGAATCAGCCCCAGCATTTT
>TRBJ2-3|NA|TRBV19|NA
CASSISPGLPWDTQYF
TGTGCCAGTAGTATATCACCGGGACTTCCCTGGGATACGCAGTATTTT
>TRBJ2-7|NA|TRBV6-1|TRBD1
CASGDRAAYEQYF
TGTGCCAGCGGGGACAGGGCGGCCTACGAGCAGTACTTC
>TRBJ2-6|NA|TRBV18|TRBD1
CASSPLGTGGSRVGANVLTF
TGTGCCAGCTCACCACTTGGGACAGGGGGCTCCCGAGTTGGGGCCAACGTCCTGACTTTC
>TRBJ1-1|NA|TRBV7-8|NA
CASSLVGTPEAFF
TGTGCCAGCAGCTTAGTGGGGACACCAGAAGCTTTCTTT
>TRBJ1-1|NA|TRBV7-9|NA
CASRQIEAFF
TGTGCCAGCAGGCAGATAGAAGCTTTCTTT
>TRBJ2-2|once|TRBV28|NA
CASSLGVTGELFF
TGTGCCAGCAGTCTAGGGGTTACCGGGGAGCTGTTTTTT
>TRBJ1-1|NA|TRBV2|TRBD1
CASSIYSGTALNTEAFF
TGTGCCAGCAGTATTTATTCCGGGACAGCTCTGAACACTGAAGCTTTCTTT
>TRBJ1-1|NA|TRBV2|NA
CASKRGGRSTADTEAFF
TGTGCCAGCAAGCGGGGGGGGAGATCGACGGCGGACACTGAAGCTTTCTTT
>TRBJ2-3|NA|TRBV6-5|NA
CASSSRREGTQYF
TGTGCCAGCAGTTCAAGGAGAGAAGGTACGCAGTATTTT
>TRBJ2-7|NA|TRBV27|TRBD1
CASSYEWTGAYEQYF
TGTGCCAGCAGTTATGAGTGGACAGGGGCCTACGAGCAGTACTTC
>TRBJ1-6|NA|TRBV19|NA
CASQGFYNSPLHF
TGTGCCAGTCAGGGTTTTTATAATTCACCCCTCCACTTT
>TRBJ1-6|NA|TRBV5-6|NA
CASNRWAGNSPLHF
TGTGCCAGCAATAGATGGGCAGGGAACTCACCCCTCCACTTT
>TRBJ1-1|NA|TRBV19|TRBD1
CASSIGLQGARNTEAFF
TGTGCCAGTAGTATAGGGTTACAGGGGGCTCGGAACACTGAAGCTTTCTTT
>TRBJ2-7|NA|TRBV2|TRBD1
CASISGTGGHEQYF
TGTGCCAGCATTTCCGGGACAGGGGGCCACGAGCAGTACTTC